Detailed here is one T cell receptor beta chain. As yet, its antigen is unknown. These data come from a study of a mutant IDH1 vaccine in newly diagnosed glioma. The data were produced by immunoSEQ multiplex PCR, yet TCRdb's version contains in-frame clones alone and is incomplete. The sample includes roughly 28,000 clones, around 90% seen only once; the top ten take 20%. Indicated time point: week 5, during vaccination. Each dose of the vaccine consisted of 300 ug of mutant IDH1 20-mer peptide, with topical imiquimod. The CDR3 totals 18 residues. V dropped 2 bases and J dropped 1; count of bases not matched to a gene: 5. Germline CDR1 LGHNA, CDR2 YSLEER.

This clonotype was obtained from a man in his late teens or twenties with glioma. The sample in question was PBMCs, obtained from a glioma patient whose treatment included an IDH1 peptide vaccine. The J gene is TRBJ2-1, the V gene TRBV4-3; 13 nucleotides match TRBD2. As DNA, the CDR3 is TGCGCCAGCAGCCAAAGGACTAGCGGGAGCCCTTCCTACAATGAGCAGTTCTTC. This gives the protein CASSQRTSGSPSYNEQFF.